This record covers a single T cell receptor (beta chain). Its antigen is still unknown. Base qualities are not at hand, and no much larger clone is one base apart. The source of the sample is a study of shared clonotypes between healthy human individuals (dated by TCRdb to about 2020). For the wider study: A couple of women and three men aged 18 to 49 years were included in the cohort. Per donor, three plates each were used for CD4 naive and CD4 memory, two for CD8 naive, and one for CD8 memory. Blood TCR repertoires of about five healthy adults were deeply sequenced to estimate repertoire size and the extent of clonotype sharing between individuals. To increase sequencing depth and limit assay-specific biases, TCR repertoire library preparation and sequencing were carried out by different laboratories using diverse techniques. Per donor, leukapheresis produced somewhere between about 0.94 and 9 billion PBMCs. Study-wide conclusions, independent of this receptor: Rarefaction of sorted-subset datasets indicated incomplete sequencing despite the large sequencing depth. Larger estimated clonotype richness was generally found for naive subsets than for memory subsets. Because the study included a small number of donors, the genetic and exposure-history diversity represented was limited. Clonotypes shared by all four sorted-subset donors showed higher generation probabilities than non-shared clonotypes. Pairwise subsampling indicated that sequencing depth was expected to affect the degree of clonotype sharing among donors. When four donors were compared, the shared fraction of clonotypes was about 5% for naive CD4, approximately 3.5% for naive CD8, 2.3% for memory CD4, and approximately 0.4% for memory CD8. Only blood was sampled, and tissue TCR repertoires likely differ from those in blood.

The CDR3 measures 16 amino acids from cysteine to phenylalanine. CDR3 DNA is the only sequence kept; it has 48 bases, read in frame from the first base. The junction shows trimming of 4 bases on V and 2 bases on J, plus 15 bases between the germline ends. Healthy HIV-negative adults with no recently reported acute infections or vaccinations were included as donors. Every donor was a Caucasian adult residing in Nashville, Tennessee, USA. CD4+ T cells were enriched by magnetic negative selection, after which naive cells were positively selected on CD45RA and the negative fraction was taken as the memory subset. After blood collection by leukapheresis, PBMCs were isolated using Ficoll-Histopaque density gradient centrifugation and then cryopreserved in the vapor phase of liquid nitrogen. Analytical flow cytometry was used to check the purity and quantity of every magnetically sorted T cell population. Genomic DNA was isolated from each sorted fraction and quantified by UV absorbance on a Nanodrop 2000c.

Using the deep immunoSEQ assay, multiplex PCR amplified TCR CDR3 regions from genomic DNA. Extracted genomic DNA from each cell subset was distributed evenly across all wells of several immunoSEQ 96-well plates, and each plate was treated as a replicate. For sorted subsets, roughly 190 ng of genomic DNA, equivalent to some 33,000 T cell genomes, went into each replicate PCR. Purified libraries were quantified with a Qubit 3.0 fluorometer, sized on a Bioanalyzer 2100, and re-quantified with the KAPA Library Quantification kit. Every immunoSEQ 96-well plate was sequenced on a separate single-read 150-cycle Illumina NextSeq 550 flow cell. The authors' analysis ran thus. The immunoSEQ output contained only junctional sequences without quality scores, so filtering could not match that applied to full-length reads. To assign V/J genes and CDR3, sequences were annotated using PyIR, a Python wrapper for IgBLAST v1.9, with IMGT germline references. Reads were removed for weak V/J assignments (E-value above 1e-6), missing CDR3, stop codons, out-of-frame junctions, or ambiguous translated residues. V3J clonotypes were defined as sequences sharing the same inferred V gene, J gene, and CDR3 amino acid sequence. To compute the percentage overlap between repertoires, the number of shared unique clonotypes was divided by the size of the smaller repertoire. Three approaches were used to assess repertoire richness: RTK rarefaction, the Chao1 estimator, and Recon v2.1 estimates of unobserved clonotypes. Generation probabilities for all TCRbeta clonotypes obtained by the gDNA method from a few donors were computed using OLGA. The table was pulled from immuneACCESS by TCRdb, which kept in-frame rearrangements only. Such tables lose some clones; where checked, under half of the loss comes from unresolved V genes, and the rest has no known cause. V, J and clone size are taken as reported in that table, and D and trimming were inferred from the DNA itself. This sample holds about 1 million clones; roughly 75% were observed only once. The ten largest clones add up to about 1.5% of the sample.

The receptor chain draws on TRBV23-1 and TRBJ1-5; the D gene is perhaps TRBD1, from 5 matching bases. TRBV23-1 is given ORF status, its function remaining uncertain. The origin of this receptor is a man younger than 35 in good health. Material: memory CD4+ T cells sorted from blood. According to the study, the label for this sample's cell subset or site signals: CD45RA-negative fraction. The DNA sequence is given as TGCGCCAGCAGTCCTCGACAGTGGAACGGCAATCAGCCCCAGCATTTT. The translation is CASSPRQWNGNQPQHF.